The T cell receptor beta chain described here comes from a study of T cell responses to AZD1222 COVID-19 vaccine. Of note for this clone: As yet, its antigen is unknown.

Study observations and caveats: Nearly half of spike-specific TCRs reportedly target variant regions that are unmutated in the B.1.351 and B.1.1.7 variants. Baseline serology detected seropositivity in only six or seven AZD1222 recipients.

Sequencing was performed with immunoSEQ multiplex PCR; in TCRdb, only in-frame clones are kept and a portion is missing. The data show 120,000 to 150,000 clones, 90% seen once. Germline V gene lookup returns CDR1 SGHNT and CDR2 YYREEE (reference sequence). V lost 0 bases and J lost 2, with 9 bases in between. The CDR3 has 14 amino acids. Samples with a second dose at about 4 or about 12 weeks were pooled together. The chain has TRBV5-4 and TRBJ2-7; D ambiguous. The sequenced sample was peripheral blood, obtained 28 days after the second AZD1222 dose. The sequence was obtained from an adult who received the AZD1222 COVID-19 vaccine. CDR3: CASSLGPAAYEQYF. As DNA, the CDR3 is TGTGCCAGCAGCTTGGGCCCTGCTGCCTACGAGCAGTACTTC.